Shown below are 8 T cell receptor beta chains from a single sample sequenced in a study of T cells expressing NK-cell markers. TCRdb re-called the 5' RACE reads and shows each CDR3 protein once, DNA omitted. The sample table includes 350,000 to 400,000 distinct CDR3 sequences. Sequencing was carried out using blood T cells: a sorted CD56 or NKG2C T cell subset, CD4+ or CD8+ T cells, or bulk PBMC T cells (not recorded which). The receptor set was obtained from a woman between 50 and 59 years old in good health.

This rearrangement joins TRBV4-1 to TRBJ2-1; TCRdb lists TRBD1, though no DNA is available to test this call. This CDR3 region has 16 residues. CDR1 and CDR2 from the germline V gene are MGHRA and YSYEKL. The CDR3 loop reads CASSQPRTGFGNEQFF.

This sequence joins TRBV15 and TRBJ2-5. CDR3 length: 14 residues. Germline V CDR1 and CDR2: LNHNV, YYDKDF (reference sequence). CDR3 sequence: CATSRHDTQETQYF.

The V gene is TRBV28, the J gene TRBJ2-5; TCRdb gives TRBD2 as the D gene, but with no DNA this cannot be confirmed. CDR3 length: 15 amino acids. Germline V gene lookup returns CDR1 MDHEN and CDR2 SYDVKM. The CDR3 reads CASSSSTSPQETQYF.

The V call is TRBV29-1, the J call TRBJ2-1; as DNA is missing, the TRBD1 call by TCRdb cannot be tested. The length of the CDR3 is 12 residues. Germline V CDR1 and CDR2: SQVTM, ANQGSEA. CDR3 residues: CSVEVGGNEQFF.

The V gene is TRBV12-3 or TRBV12-4, the J gene TRBJ1-1. This CDR3 comprises 16 residues. CDR3: CASSLADLIMNTEAFF.

The V gene is TRBV9, the J gene TRBJ2-1; TCRdb's D gene call, TRBD2, goes unchecked for lack of DNA. The germline V gene encodes CDR1 SGDLS and CDR2 YYNGEE. This CDR3 comprises 16 residues. This CDR3 reads CASSSPLATRYNEQFF.

The gene calls are TRBV20-1 and TRBJ1-1; TCRdb designates TRBD1, a call that cannot be tested without DNA. Germline V CDR1 and CDR2: DFQATT, SNEGSKA (reference sequence). This CDR3 has 12 residues. This CDR3 is CSASVTGDKAFF.

V is TRBV2 and J is TRBJ2-5; TCRdb's D gene call, TRBD1, goes unchecked for lack of DNA. The CDR3 loop spans 17 amino acids. Germline lookup yields CDR1 SNHLY and CDR2 FYNNEI. CDR3 loop: CASSNRFSGVGEETQYF.